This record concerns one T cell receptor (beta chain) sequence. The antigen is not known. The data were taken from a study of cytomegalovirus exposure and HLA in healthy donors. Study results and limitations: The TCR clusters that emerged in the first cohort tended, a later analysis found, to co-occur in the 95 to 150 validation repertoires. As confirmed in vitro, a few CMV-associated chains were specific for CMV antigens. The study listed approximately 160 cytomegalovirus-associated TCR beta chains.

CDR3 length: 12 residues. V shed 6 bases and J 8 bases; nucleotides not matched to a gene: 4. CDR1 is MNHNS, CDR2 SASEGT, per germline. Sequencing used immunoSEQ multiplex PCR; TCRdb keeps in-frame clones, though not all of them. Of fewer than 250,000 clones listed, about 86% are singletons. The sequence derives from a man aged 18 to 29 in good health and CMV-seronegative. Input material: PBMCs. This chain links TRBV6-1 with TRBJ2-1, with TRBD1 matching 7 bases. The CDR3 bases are TGTGCCAGCAGCGTACAGGGGTATGAGCAGTTCTTC. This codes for CASSVQGYEQFF.